The rows below give T cell receptor beta chains drawn from one sample of a study of OX40 agonist ivuxolimab in advanced cancers. Clones were read by immunoSEQ multiplex PCR, and TCRdb kept only the in-frame ones, dropping some. The sample contains tens of thousands of clones, approximately 94% of which appear only once. The input for sequencing was CD4+ or CD8+ T cells sorted from blood, taken in a trial of the OX40 agonist ivuxolimab. The receptors shown here come from an adult with an advanced solid tumor such as melanoma, head and neck, liver or kidney cancer. Each CDR3 is given without its conserved first and last residue.

TRBV7-7	TRBJ2-2	ASSSDRRARTSGSRELF
TRBV18	TRBJ2-7	ASSADSSYEQY
TRBV19	TRBJ2-5	ASSMGAGVWVETQY
TRBV4-1	TRBJ2-7	ASNGYPNYEQY
TRBV4-3	TRBJ2-2	ASSPDSLRNTGELF
TRBV6-5	TRBJ2-7	ASSLGQEQY
TRBV11-2	TRBJ2-7	ASTMGGRDEQY
TRBV27	TRBJ2-3	ASSLSGLSTDTQY
TRBV4-2	TRBJ2-1	ASSSLGRNNEQF
TRBV4-1	TRBJ2-7	ASSQDPGDHYEQY
TRBV6-5	TRBJ2-3	ASTFAAGSTDTQY
TRBV2	TRBJ2-2	ASSGGQGNTGELF
TRBV28	TRBJ2-2	ASSLFPASNTGELF
TRBV7-9	TRBJ2-5	ASSFLHQETQY
TRBV4-1	TRBJ2-1	ASSHFRTSLSEQF
TRBV10-3	TRBJ2-7	AIRTGTSGGLDSYEQY
TRBV27	TRBJ2-7	ASSLSRDRTYEQY
TRBV19	TRBJ1-2	ASSIGGDGYT
TRBV27	TRBJ2-7	ASSLRGASYEQY
TRBV19	TRBJ2-1	ASKENSGRAGEQF
TRBV27	TRBJ2-3	ASREDWSTDTQY
TRBV2	TRBJ1-5	ASSDGQTNQPQH
TRBV28	TRBJ2-3	ASSLIPSTDTQY
TRBV10-3	TRBJ2-1	AISEGGPYNEQF
TRBV27	TRBJ2-1	ASDTRGGLYNEQF
TRBV7-9	TRBJ2-5	ASSLRGETQY
TRBV11-2	TRBJ2-3	ASDLGGRELLGDTQY
TRBV9	TRBJ1-1	ASSVEGGNTEAF
TRBV4-2	TRBJ1-4	ASNNPPGGGRTNEKLF
TRBV2	TRBJ2-1	ASHLSSYNEQF
TRBV27	TRBJ1-1	ASSERGGGAF
TRBV14	TRBJ2-7	ASSHGSEQY
TRBV6-5	TRBJ1-4	ASSYLDRADEKLF
TRBV19	TRBJ2-7	ASSIDRTGEQY
TRBV4-1	TRBJ1-1	ASSPTGKELPPYTEAF
TRBV4-1	TRBJ1-2	ASSQARSGYT
TRBV7-8	TRBJ2-5	ASSLVGTARETQY
TRBV11-2	TRBJ2-2	ASSLVGDQKRDSTGELF
TRBV7-9	TRBJ2-1	ASSVNNEQF
TRBV12-5	TRBJ1-3	ASARGSGNTIY
TRBV29-1	TRBJ2-3	SVPRPSTDTQY
TRBV15	TRBJ1-1	ATSRDRGEGTEAF
TRBV9	TRBJ2-2	ASSVAVGGSGELF
TRBV6-5	TRBJ1-5	ASSLTGYNNQPQH
TRBV4-1	TRBJ1-4	ASSPSRVVGTRDEKLF
TRBV7-9	TRBJ2-7	ASSFTGQPSYEQY